The 8 T cell receptor beta chains below come from one sample, sequenced in a study of T cell changes during pregnancy in multiple sclerosis. Assay: immunoSEQ multiplex PCR; the TCRdb copy retains only in-frame clones and omits some. The sample lists roughly 30,000 clones, just over 90% seen once, with 0.41% in the top ten. Sequenced material: CD4+ T cells from peripheral blood mononuclear cells, taken in the second trimester of pregnancy. The source is a female donor with multiple sclerosis, enrolled in a pregnancy study.

The chain employs TRBV5-4 and TRBJ2-1, with D perhaps TRBD2 (6 bases). This CDR3 has 14 amino acids. V was trimmed by 4 bases and J by 4 bases, leaving 12 bases between them. CDR1 and CDR2 (germline): SGHNT, YYREEE (reference sequence). The CDR3 sequence: CASSAPREYNEQFF. In DNA form, the CDR3 reads TGTGCCAGCAGCGCGCCCCGGGAGTACAATGAGCAGTTCTTC.

This chain connects TRBV27 to TRBJ2-3, with TRBD2 matching over 13 bases. V lost 5 bases to trimming and J lost 5 bases; unmatched junction nucleotides: 7. Looked up from germline, CDR1 is MNHEY and CDR2 is SMNVEV (reference sequence). The CDR3 is 16 residues long. This CDR3 reads CASSELAGGPKDTQYF. The CDR3 nucleotides are TGTGCCAGCAGTGAACTAGCGGGAGGGCCAAAAGATACGCAGTATTTT.

This clone was counted a single time. The chain carries TRBV6-6 and TRBJ2-7, with a weak D call TRBD1 (6 bases). CDR1 MNHNY and CDR2 SVGAGI come from the germline V gene (reference sequence). This CDR3 is 13 amino acids long. The germline V and J ends were trimmed by 3 bases and 6 bases, with 12 bases remaining between them. Here the CDR3 DNA reads TGTGCCAGCAGTTATCAGGGGCGCGGCGAGCAGTACTTC. Its translation is CASSYQGRGEQYF.

The gene calls are TRBV27 and TRBJ2-2, with D perhaps TRBD1 (5 bases). The germline gives CDR1 MNHEY, CDR2 SMNVEV (reference sequence). The CDR3 is made up of 15 amino acids. Trimming cost V 7 bases and J 1 base, with 13 bases left between them. The CDR3 loop reads CASTLNRRNTGELFF. CDR3 nucleotides: TGTGCCAGCACTTTGAACAGGAGGAACACCGGGGAGCTGTTTTTT.

The genes are TRBV2 and TRBJ2-1, with 8 bases that match TRBD1. Trimming cost V 6 bases and J 5 bases; bases outside gene matches: 6. This CDR3 is 14 amino acids long. Germline lookup yields CDR1 SNHLY and CDR2 FYNNEI. The CDR3 nucleotides are TGTGCCAGCAGATCCGGGACAGGCGACAATGAGCAGTTCTTC. This translates into CASRSGTGDNEQFF.

V usage is TRBV28 and J usage is TRBJ1-5; TRBD1 might be the D (5 bases). Germline values: CDR1 MDHEN, CDR2 SYDVKM. V lost 5 bases, J lost 8 bases, and 13 bases lay in between. The CDR3 is made up of 13 amino acids. The CDR3 region has the DNA TGTGCCAGCAGTCTCAGGGTAGGGGAGCCCCAGCATTTT. Its translation: CASSLRVGEPQHF. Based on the CDR3 plus reference TRBV28 and TRBJ1-5, the full variable domain is DVKVTQSSRYLVKRTGEKVFLECVQDMDHENMFWYRQDPGLGLRLIYFSYDVKMKEKGDIPEGYSVSREKKERFSLILESASTNQTSMYLCASSLRVGEPQHFGDGTRLSIL.

A few counts support this clone. The rearrangement joins TRBV7-9 to TRBJ1-1; no clear D. The CDR3 sequence is 15 residues long. V lost 1 base and J lost 0, with 9 bases in between. Germline CDR1 and CDR2: SEHNR and FQNEAQ (reference sequence). CDR3 region: CASSLGQILNTEAFF. CDR3 DNA: TGTGCCAGCAGCTTAGGCCAGATTCTGAACACTGAAGCTTTCTTT.

The chain uses TRBV7-6 and TRBJ2-1, with 8 bases lining up with TRBD2. Germline V CDR1 and CDR2: SGHVS, FNYEAQ. The CDR3 spans 15 residues. V trimming: 1 base; J trimming: 8 bases; junction bases outside the gene matches: 7. The CDR3 loop reads CASSLDLAGSHEQFF. The DNA of the CDR3 is TGTGCCAGCAGCTTAGATCTAGCGGGCTCCCATGAGCAGTTCTTC. Drawing the rest from reference TRBV7-6 and TRBJ2-1, the complete variable domain is GAGVSQSPRYKVTKRGQDVALRCDPISGHVSLYWYRQALGQGPEFLTYFNYEAQQDKSGLPNDRFSAERPEGSISTLTIQRTEQRDSAMYRCASSLDLAGSHEQFFGPGTRLTVL.